This is a list of T cell receptor beta chains from one sample in a study of response to subunit inactivated influenza vaccine. MiXCR, run by TCRdb on the RT-PCR reads, gives a single entry per CDR3 protein. This table has 150,000 to 200,000 distinct CDR3 sequences, around 10% appearing once. The sequencing here drew on CD8+ T cells sorted from PBMCs, taken about 23 months after vaccination. Receptors were obtained from a man between 50 and 75 years old who received an inactivated influenza vaccine. Both conserved end residues are part of each CDR3. Each record gives: J gene, clone size, V gene, D gene, CDR3 DNA, CDR3 protein. D genes are given only for firm matches. Clone size appears in some rows only: once, few, many, or a class for an expanded clone.

>TRBJ2-3|few|TRBV6-2/TRBV6-3|.
TGTGCCAGCAGTTACACGACAGCCCCTGAGACGCAGTATTTT
CASSYTTAPETQYF
>TRBJ2-1|.|TRBV20-1|.
TGCAGTGCTAAATCAGCGGGCTCCTACAATGAGCAGTTCTTC
CSAKSAGSYNEQFF
>TRBJ2-7|few|TRBV6-1|TRBD1
TGTGCCAGCAGTCGAGACAGGGATCGTTACGAGCAGTACTTC
CASSRDRDRYEQYF
>TRBJ2-7|.|TRBV28|TRBD2
TGTGCCAGCACCTTCTTCGGGACTAGCGGCCACGAGCAGTACTTC
CASTFFGTSGHEQYF
>TRBJ1-5|few|TRBV7-8|TRBD1
TGTGCCAGCAGCCCGGAGACAGGGATGAGTCAGCCCCAGCATTTT
CASSPETGMSQPQHF
>TRBJ2-2|few|TRBV12-3/TRBV12-4|.
TGTGCCAGCAGAAAATTCACCGGGGAGCTGTTTTTT
CASRKFTGELFF
>TRBJ2-7|.|TRBV4-3|TRBD2
TGCGCCAGCAGCCAAGGTCCTAGCGGGGGGTCTTCCTACGAGCAGTACTTC
CASSQGPSGGSSYEQYF
>TRBJ2-1|.|TRBV4-3|TRBD2
TGCGCCAGCAGCCAAGATCCCGCTAGCGGGGGGTTAAGCTCCTACAATGAGCAGTTCTTC
CASSQDPASGGLSSYNEQFF
>TRBJ2-1|few|TRBV7-6|TRBD2
TGTGCCAGCAGCTTAGAACGACTAGCGGGAGCTGAGCAGTTCTTC
CASSLERLAGAEQFF
>TRBJ1-5|many|TRBV27|TRBD1
TGTGCCAGCAGTCTACAGGGGATTTCCAATCAGCCCCAGCATTTT
CASSLQGISNQPQHF
>TRBJ2-1|.|TRBV6-1|.
TGTGCCAGCAGTGACCCCGCTAGGACTCCCTCCAATGAGCAGTTCTTC
CASSDPARTPSNEQFF
>TRBJ1-2|.|TRBV7-9|TRBD1
TGTGCCAGCAGCTTAACAGGGGGGTATGGCTACACCTTC
CASSLTGGYGYTF
>TRBJ2-2|.|TRBV13|TRBD2
TGTGCCAGCAGCTCAACTAGCGGGGTCACCGGGGAGCTGTTTTTT
CASSSTSGVTGELFF
>TRBJ2-1|few|TRBV3-1|.
TGTGCCAGCAGCCAAGAGGGGGACCTTGGTGAGCAGTTCTTC
CASSQEGDLGEQFF
>TRBJ1-5|many|TRBV4-2|TRBD1
TGTGCCAGCAGCCAAGATTGGGACAGTAATCAGCCCCAGCATTTT
CASSQDWDSNQPQHF
>TRBJ1-1|.|TRBV9|.
TGTGCCAGCAGCAAGAATTCCGGGACAAGACTCTTCTTT
CASSKNSGTRLFF
>TRBJ2-3|few|TRBV4-3|TRBD2
TGCGCCAGCAGCCAAGACAGGGCGGGACTAGCGAATACGCAGTATTTT
CASSQDRAGLANTQYF
>TRBJ2-7|.|TRBV20-1|TRBD1
TGCAGTGCCAGGGGGACGCTCTCCTACGAGCAGTACTTC
CSARGTLSYEQYF
>TRBJ2-7|.|TRBV7-8|.
TGTGCCAGCAGCTTAGTTGCGGGTTGGTCCGAGCAGTACTTC
CASSLVAGWSEQYF
>TRBJ2-5|many|TRBV6-5|.
TGTGCCAGCAGTTATCGTCTTAGACCGGGAGAGACCCAGTACTTC
CASSYRLRPGETQYF
>TRBJ2-3|.|TRBV20-1|.
TGCAGTGCCATACTAGAGATAGGTACGCAGTATTTT
CSAILEIGTQYF
>TRBJ2-7|.|TRBV27|.
TGTGCCAGCAGTTTAGGGGAGCAGTACTTC
CASSLGEQYF
>TRBJ2-7|.|TRBV7-9|TRBD2
TGTGCCAGCAGCCCCGGGACTAGGGGTGAGCAGTACTTC
CASSPGTRGEQYF
>TRBJ2-5|.|TRBV20-1|.
TGCAGTGCTGCTCCAGGGTATGAGACCCAGTACTTC
CSAAPGYETQYF
>TRBJ2-1|once|TRBV5-5|.
TGTGCCAGCAGCTTGGGCCACCAGGGACCCGCCGAGGACAATGAGCAGTTCTTC
CASSLGHQGPAEDNEQFF
>TRBJ2-7|few|TRBV6-1|TRBD2
TGTGCCAGCAGGACGGGAGGGCCCTACGAGCAGTACTTC
CASRTGGPYEQYF
>TRBJ2-5|many|TRBV20-1|.
TGCAGTGGGACTCGGGGGGCTCAAGAGACCCAGTACTTC
CSGTRGAQETQYF
>TRBJ2-6|many|TRBV28|.
TGTGCCAGCAGTTTTTTGACCTCTGGGGCCAACGTCCTGACTTTC
CASSFLTSGANVLTF
>TRBJ2-7|.|TRBV7-2|TRBD1
TGTGCCAGCAGCACACCCCGGGACAGGGTTGTCTACGAGCAGTACTTC
CASSTPRDRVVYEQYF
>TRBJ1-2|.|TRBV9|.
TGTGCCAGCAGCCCCGGGGACGGTAACTATGGCTACACCTTC
CASSPGDGNYGYTF
>TRBJ2-2|.|TRBV12-3/TRBV12-4|.
TGTGCCAGCCCCAGAAACACCGGGGAGCTGTTTTTT
CASPRNTGELFF
>TRBJ2-1|few|TRBV15|.
TGTGCCACCAGCAGGTCTAGTCGTCTCAGCTCCTACAATGAGCAGTTCTTC
CATSRSSRLSSYNEQFF
>TRBJ2-5|few|TRBV12-3/TRBV12-4|.
TGTGCCAGCACCCTAGACCAGGGAGTCGGAGAGACCCAGTACTTC
CASTLDQGVGETQYF
>TRBJ1-2|few|TRBV28|TRBD1
TGTGCCAGCAGTTTGCTCGGGCAGGGGGCGTCTAACTATGGCTACACCTTC
CASSLLGQGASNYGYTF
>TRBJ2-7|few|TRBV6-2/TRBV6-3|.
TGTGCCAGCAGTCTGTCGACAGGATCGCTCGAGCAGTACTTC
CASSLSTGSLEQYF
>TRBJ1-2|.|TRBV28|.
TGTGCCAGCAGTGCGATAAGGGATTTCTATGGCTACACCTTC
CASSAIRDFYGYTF
>TRBJ1-1|.|TRBV7-8|.
TGTGCCAGCAGCACAGATGGACCGGGCGCCGTTGAAGCTTTCTTT
CASSTDGPGAVEAFF
>TRBJ2-1|many|TRBV9|TRBD2
TGTGCCAGCAGCTCCCATCCGGCGGGAGGTTCCTACAATGAGCAGTTCTTC
CASSSHPAGGSYNEQFF
>TRBJ2-2|.|TRBV24-1|.
TGTGCCACCTCCTCCGCCGGGGAGCTGTTTTTT
CATSSAGELFF
>TRBJ2-1|few|TRBV11-2|TRBD2
TGTGCCAGCAGCTTAACCGGGACTAGCGGGAGAGGGTCCTACAATGAGCAGTTCTTC
CASSLTGTSGRGSYNEQFF
>TRBJ2-1|.|TRBV12-3/TRBV12-4|.
TGTGCCAGCAGTTTAGGGAGGTATGGGGATGAGCAGTTCTTC
CASSLGRYGDEQFF
>TRBJ2-1|few|TRBV9|.
TGTGCCAGCAGCGTCTCAAGCGGCTCCTACAATGAGCAGTTCTTC
CASSVSSGSYNEQFF
>TRBJ1-1|.|TRBV5-6|.
TGTGCCAGCAGCTTCGGGCGGAGGAAGACTGAAGCTTTCTTT
CASSFGRRKTEAFF
>TRBJ2-1|few|TRBV10-2|.
TGCGCCAGCGAAGGGAATGAGCAGTTCTTC
CASEGNEQFF
>TRBJ2-5|many|TRBV4-1|.
TGCGCCAGCAGCCAAGATTGGGGCTACCAAGAGACCCAGTACTTC
CASSQDWGYQETQYF
>TRBJ2-5|.|TRBV13|.
TGTGCCAGCAGCTTTCGGGGGCGCATAGAGACCCAGTACTTC
CASSFRGRIETQYF
>TRBJ2-7|many|TRBV29-1|TRBD2
TGCAGCGTTGATGGACTAGCGGGAACCTACGAGCAGTACTTC
CSVDGLAGTYEQYF
>TRBJ2-1|.|TRBV4-3|TRBD2
TGCGCCAGCAGCCCAACTAGCGGGAGTTGGGCCCCCAATGTGTACAATGAGCAGTTCTTC
CASSPTSGSWAPNVYNEQFF
>TRBJ2-1|.|TRBV2|.
TGTGCCAGTTTCACAGGGTGGGTGGACTACTATGAGCAGTTCTTC
CASFTGWVDYYEQFF
>TRBJ1-6|few|TRBV4-2|.
TGTGCCAGCAGCCAAGGACTTGTCGCCTATAATTCACCCCTCCACTTT
CASSQGLVAYNSPLHF
>TRBJ2-3|many|TRBV6-4|TRBD2
TGTGCCAGCAGTCGGACTAGCGCTAGCACAGATACGCAGTATTTT
CASSRTSASTDTQYF
>TRBJ2-5|.|TRBV10-3|.
TGTGCCATCAGTGATTACTCCGCCGGTGAGACCCAGTACTTC
CAISDYSAGETQYF
>TRBJ2-2|.|TRBV11-2|.
TGTGCCAGCCCCGGGTTTCCGGACACCGGGGAGCTGTTTTTT
CASPGFPDTGELFF
>TRBJ2-1|.|TRBV4-1|.
TGCGCCAGCAGCCAAGTTTTGGGACGGCCTTTAAATGAGCAGTTCTTC
CASSQVLGRPLNEQFF
>TRBJ2-1|.|TRBV7-9|.
TGTGCCAGCGGGGGCAATGAGCAGTTCTTC
CASGGNEQFF
>TRBJ2-2|.|TRBV11-2|TRBD2
TGTGCCAGCAGCTGGACTAGCGGGAGCACCGGGGAGCTGTTTTTT
CASSWTSGSTGELFF
>TRBJ2-1|many|TRBV14|.
TGTGCCAGCAGCCAGAGCGGGCTCTCCTACAATGAGCAGTTCTTC
CASSQSGLSYNEQFF